One sample yielded the 26 T cell receptor beta chains listed below, sequenced in a study of T-cell memory formation after mild COVID-19 (dated by TCRdb to the early 2020s). Library preparation was by 5' RACE. TCRdb records Illumina NovaSeq 6000 as the sequencer. TCRdb trimmed public reads at Q25 via fastp, called clones via MiXCR and kept in-frame beta chains. Rows with one shared CDR3 protein collapse into an entry with the most common genes and DNA. Here the sample has about 560,000 distinct CDR3 sequences; roughly 17% occur a single time. The leading ten clones occupy around 12% of the sample. Sequenced material: PBMCs or a T cell subset sorted from them (not recorded which). The receptors derive from an adult woman who had mild COVID-19 (a few samples of this study predate the infection). The sample titles of this study are shuffled in the database, so cell type and time point are left out; the donor was told from shared clones.

The table lists this clonotype with a few counts. The rearrangement joins TRBV5-1 to TRBJ2-3; no clear D gene. This CDR3 is built from 13 residues. Trimming stripped 4 bases from V and 4 bases from J, with 10 bases between. From germline, CDR1 is SGHRS and CDR2 YFSETQ. This chain's CDR3 is CASSPQYPDTQYF. In DNA form, the CDR3 reads TGCGCCAGCAGCCCACAGTACCCAGATACGCAGTATTTT.

This chain uses TRBV6-6 with TRBJ1-5, with D unclear. Germline V gene data show CDR1 as MNHNY and CDR2 as SVGAGI (reference sequence). There are 16 residues in the CDR3. V was clipped by 2 bases and J by 6 bases, with 17 bases between them. The DNA of the CDR3 is TGTGCCAGCAGTTACCCCCAGAGGGAACGGATTCAGCCCCAGCATTTT. Translated: CASSYPQRERIQPQHF.

This clonotype was counted ten times or more. CDR3 protein: CATTPTRGRTDTQYF. For the CDR3, the DNA is TGTGCCACCACACCGACCAGGGGCCGCACAGATACGCAGTATTTT. J is TRBJ2-3 and V is TRBV7-6; D possibly corresponds to TRBD1 (6 bases). Germline loops: CDR1 SGHVS, CDR2 FNYEAQ. The CDR3 sequence is 15 residues long. Trimming removed 10 bases at V and 1 base at J, with 18 bases between.

This clonotype was detected only a few times. This chain joins TRBV7-9 and TRBJ1-1; D gene uncertain. The CDR3 contains 13 residues. Deletions cut 6 bases from V and 1 base from J, with 9 bases between. The germline V gene has CDR1 SEHNR and CDR2 FQNEAQ (reference sequence). The CDR3 DNA is TGTGCCAGCAGTTTTTTAGCGAACACTGAAGCTTTCTTT. It translates to CASSFLANTEAFF.

The sample holds a few counts of this clonotype. The chain links TRBV9 to TRBJ2-5; D ambiguous. Trimming shortened V by 4 bases and J by 4 bases, and 11 bases separated the two germline ends. Germline CDR1 reads SGDLS; CDR2 reads YYNGEE. This CDR3 comprises 13 residues. The CDR3 nucleotides are TGTGCCAGCAGCCCAACTCCTGGAGAGACCCAGTACTTC. Amino acids: CASSPTPGETQYF.

This clonotype was found a few times. The J gene is TRBJ2-3, the V gene TRBV24-1; unclear D gene. Trimming shortened V by 0 bases and J by 4 bases, and 7 bases separated the two germline ends. Germline-derived CDR1 and CDR2 are KGHDR and SFDVKD. CDR3 length: 14 residues. CDR3 DNA: TGTGCCACCAGTGATTTGGAGAGACCAGATACGCAGTATTTT. It specifies CATSDLERPDTQYF.

The chain recombines TRBV11-3 with TRBJ2-2, with TRBD1 identical over 7 bases. CDR1 and CDR2 (germline): SGHNT, YENEEA. The CDR3 has 16 residues. V trimming: 2 bases; J trimming: 2 bases; junction bases outside the gene matches: 5. The CDR3 sequence is CASSLSGTVNTGELFF. In DNA, the CDR3 is TGTGCCAGCAGCTTATCAGGGACAGTCAACACCGGGGAGCTGTTTTTT. The full variable domain, with the rest looked up from reference TRBV11-3 and TRBJ2-2, is EAGVVQSPRYKIIEKKQPVAFWCNPISGHNTLYWYLQNLGQGPELLIRYENEEAVDDSQLPKDRFSAERLKGVDSTLKIQPAELGDSAVYLCASSLSGTVNTGELFFGEGSRLTVL.

This chain uses TRBV4-3 with TRBJ2-7, with 8 positions matching TRBD1. This CDR3 has 15 residues. With V trimmed by 2 bases and J by 4 bases, 7 bases remained unmatched. CDR1 and CDR2 from the germline V gene are LGHNA and YSLEER. The CDR3 nucleotides read TGCGCCAGCAGCCAAACCCGGACAGGGATATACGAGCAGTACTTC. It translates to CASSQTRTGIYEQYF.

This chain connects TRBV4-1 to TRBJ2-5; D gene ambiguous. CDR1 and CDR2 (germline): MGHRA, YSYEKL. Trimming removed 1 base at V and 5 bases at J, with 11 bases between. The CDR3 is 14 residues long. CDR3 loop: CASSQGLGGETQYF. The CDR3 coding sequence is TGCGCCAGCAGCCAAGGCCTAGGCGGTGAGACCCAGTACTTC.

This clonotype appeared a few times. J is TRBJ2-1 and V is TRBV6-2 or TRBV6-3; possible D gene TRBD1, 6 bases. The CDR3 is made up of 15 amino acids. Germline V gene sequence: CDR1 MNHEY, CDR2 SVGEGT. V lost 7 bases and J 4 bases, leaving 17 bases between the germline ends. CDR3: CASTDTGTSYNEQFF. In DNA form, the CDR3 reads TGTGCCAGCACCGACACGGGGACAAGTTACAATGAGCAGTTCTTC.

The chain links TRBV5-1 to TRBJ1-1, with a possible D match to TRBD1 (5 bases). Trimming removed 0 bases at V and 0 bases at J, with 9 bases between. The CDR3 extends over 15 amino acids. CDR1 is SGHRS, CDR2 YFSETQ, per germline. The CDR3 DNA follows: TGCGCCAGCAGCTTGGGGTGGACAATGAACACTGAAGCTTTCTTT. This encodes CASSLGWTMNTEAFF.

The chain couples TRBV12-3 or TRBV12-4 to TRBJ1-2; D is possibly TRBD1 (6 bases). V was clipped by 1 base and J by 7 bases, with 10 bases between them. CDR3 length: 13 amino acids. This CDR3 reads CASSLVGGSGYTF. The CDR3 coding sequence is TGTGCCAGCAGTTTAGTAGGGGGGTCTGGCTACACCTTC.

This clonotype turned up a few times. The chain is built from TRBV5-1 and TRBJ1-3; 7 nucleotides line up with TRBD1. The CDR3 sequence is 18 residues long. Germline V gene data show CDR1 as SGHRS and CDR2 as YFSETQ. V shed 4 bases, J shed 0 bases, and the junction held 13 bases outside the gene matches. The CDR3: CASSRAQGSSISGNTIYF. CDR3 bases: TGCGCCAGCAGCCGCGCACAGGGGTCGTCTATCTCTGGAAACACCATATATTTT. The full variable domain, completed using reference TRBV5-1 and TRBJ1-3, is KAGVTQTPRYLIKTRGQQVTLSCSPISGHRSVSWYQQTPGQGLQFLFEYFSETQRNKGNFPGRFSGRQFSNSRSEMNVSTLELGDSALYLCASSRAQGSSISGNTIYFGEGSWLTVV.

This clonotype was observed a few times. The chain links TRBV10-3 to TRBJ2-3, with 11 bases aligning to TRBD1. V was clipped by 8 bases and J by 5 bases; unmatched bases: 12. The CDR3 totals 16 residues. Germline assignment: CDR1 ENHRY and CDR2 SYGVKD. In DNA, the CDR3 is TGTGCCATCCGTCCGGGCGGGACAGGGGGGAGAGATACGCAGTATTTT. This encodes CAIRPGGTGGRDTQYF.

This clonotype was counted between two and nine times. The chain is built from TRBV7-2 and TRBJ2-2; perhaps TRBD2 as D (6 bases). Germline CDR1 is SGHTA and CDR2 is FQGNSA. Trimming removed 2 bases at V and 0 bases at J, with 13 bases between. CDR3 length: 17 amino acids. CDR3 sequence (DNA): TGTGCCAGCAGCTTAAGTATACGACTAGCGAACACCGGGGAGCTGTTTTTT. Residues: CASSLSIRLANTGELFF.

This clonotype came up many times. The chain combines TRBV7-2 with TRBJ2-3; the D is unclear. Germline lookup yields CDR1 SGHTA and CDR2 FQGNSA. The CDR3 runs 12 residues. Trimming shortened V by 2 bases and J by 6 bases, and 6 bases separated the two germline ends. CDR3 in amino acids: CASSLSWDTQYF. The CDR3, as DNA: TGTGCCAGCAGCTTAAGCTGGGATACGCAGTATTTT.

The sample holds a few counts of this clonotype. The chain carries TRBV29-1 and TRBJ2-7; D is unclear. V lost 5 bases, J lost 2 bases, and 19 bases lay in between. The CDR3 is 15 residues long. Germline values: CDR1 SQVTM, CDR2 ANQGSEA. The CDR3 DNA is TGCAGCGTTACCGTATTAGCCCAGTGGGCCTACGAGCAGTACTTC. Its protein is CSVTVLAQWAYEQYF.

This clonotype was observed a few times. CDR3 nucleotide sequence: TGCAGTGCTAGCGGGGGAGGGCACACTGAAGCTTTCTTT. Encoded protein: CSASGGGHTEAFF. The chain has TRBV20-1 and TRBJ1-1; a weak D match, TRBD1 (5 bases). Germline values: CDR1 DFQATT, CDR2 SNEGSKA (reference sequence). V lost 3 bases and J 3 bases, leaving 11 bases between the germline ends. The CDR3 is 13 residues long.

The chain is built from TRBV7-9 and TRBJ2-1, with no clear D. CDR3 length: 13 amino acids. Germline assignment: CDR1 SEHNR and CDR2 FQNEAQ (reference sequence). Trimming stripped 6 bases from V and 5 bases from J, with 11 bases between. CDR3 sequence (DNA): TGTGCCAGCAGTGAGGTGAACAACAATGAGCAGTTCTTC. Translated: CASSEVNNNEQFF.

This clonotype appeared a few times. V and J are TRBV5-1 and TRBJ2-4, with TRBD1 identical over 7 bases. The germline gives CDR1 SGHRS, CDR2 YFSETQ. Germline trimming cut 4 bases from V and 6 bases from J; bases unmatched to any gene: 13. The CDR3 length is 16 residues. The CDR3 spells CASSGQYRGRRNIQYF. As DNA, the CDR3 is TGCGCCAGCAGCGGACAATACAGGGGTAGGAGAAACATTCAGTACTTC. The full variable domain, completed using reference TRBV5-1 and TRBJ2-4, is KAGVTQTPRYLIKTRGQQVTLSCSPISGHRSVSWYQQTPGQGLQFLFEYFSETQRNKGNFPGRFSGRQFSNSRSEMNVSTLELGDSALYLCASSGQYRGRRNIQYFGAGTRLSVL.

The rearrangement joins TRBV18 to TRBJ2-3, with 7 positions matching TRBD1. The V and J ends lost 6 bases and 6 bases, in that order; junction bases with no gene match: 9. The V gene's germline CDR1 is KGHSH and CDR2 LQKENI. This CDR3 has 14 residues. CDR3 in DNA: TGTGCCAGCTCGACTCTACAGGGGCCCGATACGCAGTATTTT. It translates to CASSTLQGPDTQYF.

This clonotype showed up many times. The CDR3 DNA reads TGTGCCAGCAGGACCAGGGATCGCTACGAGCAGTACTTC. Translation: CASRTRDRYEQYF. This chain joins TRBV11-2 and TRBJ2-7, with a tentative D call TRBD1 (5 bases). The CDR3 is 13 residues long. Deletions cut 6 bases from V and 3 bases from J, with 12 bases between. Per the germline V gene, CDR1 is SGHAT and CDR2 is FQNNGV.

The chain recombines TRBV5-1 with TRBJ2-1; D ambiguous. V dropped 3 bases and J dropped 6 bases, with 4 bases sitting between them. The CDR3 contains 11 residues. Germline values: CDR1 SGHRS, CDR2 YFSETQ. The CDR3 sequence is CASSSANEQFF. The CDR3 nucleotides read TGCGCCAGCAGCTCTGCCAATGAGCAGTTCTTC.

The rearrangement joins TRBV20-1 to TRBJ1-1, with D unresolved. Trimming removed 6 bases at V and 0 bases at J, with 11 bases between. Germline CDR1 is DFQATT and CDR2 is SNEGSKA (reference sequence). The CDR3 sequence is 13 residues long. The CDR3 is CSAIRDLNTEAFF. The CDR3 DNA is TGCAGTGCAATCCGAGACCTGAACACTGAAGCTTTCTTT.

The chain couples TRBV30 to TRBJ1-5; D is uncertain. Germline V gene lookup returns CDR1 GTSNPN and CDR2 SVGIG (reference sequence). The CDR3 sequence is 15 residues long. V lost 0 bases, J lost 4 bases, and 13 bases lay in between. The CDR3 sequence: CAWSVYGQQNQPQHF. In DNA, the CDR3 is TGTGCCTGGAGTGTATATGGGCAGCAAAATCAGCCCCAGCATTTT.

This sequence joins TRBV18 and TRBJ2-2, with TRBD2 matching over 10 bases. This CDR3 contains 18 residues. The germline gives CDR1 KGHSH, CDR2 LQKENI. Trimming removed 1 base from V and 2 bases from J; junction bases left unmatched: 7. The DNA for the CDR3 is TGTGCCAGCTCACCACAAACCGGGACTAGCGTAAACACCGGGGAGCTGTTTTTT. Its protein product is CASSPQTGTSVNTGELFF.